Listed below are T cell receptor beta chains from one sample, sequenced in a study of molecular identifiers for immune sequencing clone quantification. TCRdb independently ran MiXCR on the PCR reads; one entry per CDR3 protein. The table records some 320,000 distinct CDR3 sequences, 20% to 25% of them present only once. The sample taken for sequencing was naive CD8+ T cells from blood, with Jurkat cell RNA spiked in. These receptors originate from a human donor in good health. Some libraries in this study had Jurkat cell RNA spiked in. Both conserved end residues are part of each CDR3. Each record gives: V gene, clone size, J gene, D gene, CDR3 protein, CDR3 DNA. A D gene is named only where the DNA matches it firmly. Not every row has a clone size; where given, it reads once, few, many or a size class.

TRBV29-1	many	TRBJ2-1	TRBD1	CSDPDRVARNEQFF	TGCAGCGACCCGGACAGGGTGGCGCGGAATGAGCAGTTCTTC
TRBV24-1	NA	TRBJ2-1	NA	CATSEDSGHAQFF	TGTGCCACCAGTGAGGATAGCGGTCATGCCCAGTTCTTC
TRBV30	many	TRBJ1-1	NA	CAWSAEGPTAFF	TGTGCCTGGAGTGCCGAGGGTCCGACAGCTTTCTTT
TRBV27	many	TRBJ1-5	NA	CASSLSTGQPQHF	TGTGCCAGCAGTTTATCCACCGGGCAGCCCCAGCATTTT
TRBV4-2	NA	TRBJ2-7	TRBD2	CASSQDFSSGTPYEQYF	TGTGCCAGCAGCCAAGATTTCTCTAGCGGGACCCCCTACGAGCAGTACTTC
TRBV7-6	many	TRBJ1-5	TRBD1	CASSLGQGARSNQPQHF	TGTGCCAGCAGCTTAGGCCAGGGGGCGCGTAGCAATCAGCCCCAGCATTTT
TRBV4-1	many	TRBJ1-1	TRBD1	CASRQGAGTEAFF	TGCGCCAGCAGACAGGGGGCCGGGACTGAAGCTTTCTTT
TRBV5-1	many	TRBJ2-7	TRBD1	CASSPPEGAEQYF	TGCGCCAGCAGCCCCCCTGAGGGGGCCGAGCAGTACTTC
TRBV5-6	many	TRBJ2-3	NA	CASSLIASDTQYF	TGTGCCAGCAGCTTGATCGCCTCGGATACGCAGTATTTT
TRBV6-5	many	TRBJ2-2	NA	CASSYGSGTGELFF	TGTGCCAGCAGTTACGGGTCAGGGACCGGGGAGCTGTTTTTT
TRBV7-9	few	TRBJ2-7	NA	CASSPGPQQYF	TGTGCCAGCAGCCCCGGGCCCCAACAGTACTTC